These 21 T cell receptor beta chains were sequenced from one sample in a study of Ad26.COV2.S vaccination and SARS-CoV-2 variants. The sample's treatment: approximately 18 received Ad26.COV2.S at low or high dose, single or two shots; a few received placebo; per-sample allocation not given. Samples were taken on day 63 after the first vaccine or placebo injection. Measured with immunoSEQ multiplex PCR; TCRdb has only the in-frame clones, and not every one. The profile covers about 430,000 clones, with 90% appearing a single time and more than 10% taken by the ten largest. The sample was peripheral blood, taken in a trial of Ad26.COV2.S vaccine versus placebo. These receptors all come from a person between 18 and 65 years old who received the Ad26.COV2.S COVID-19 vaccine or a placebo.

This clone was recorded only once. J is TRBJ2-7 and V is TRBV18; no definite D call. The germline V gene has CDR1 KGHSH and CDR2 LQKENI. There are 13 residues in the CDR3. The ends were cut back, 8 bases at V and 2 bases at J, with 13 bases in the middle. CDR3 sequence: CASRSLIAYEQYF. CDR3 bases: TGTGCCAGCCGCAGCCTTATCGCCTACGAGCAGTACTTC.

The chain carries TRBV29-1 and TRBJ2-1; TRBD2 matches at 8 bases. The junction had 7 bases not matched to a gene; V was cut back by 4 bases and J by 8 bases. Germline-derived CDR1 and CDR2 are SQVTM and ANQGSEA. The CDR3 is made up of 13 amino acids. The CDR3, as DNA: TGCAGCGTTGGAACGGGAGGGGGGTATGAGCAGTTCTTC. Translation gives CSVGTGGGYEQFF.

This CDR3 reads CASSTRVLASGANVLTF. CDR3 DNA sequence: TGTGCCAGTAGTACCCGGGTCCTAGCCTCTGGGGCCAACGTCCTGACTTTC. The chain joins TRBV19 to TRBJ2-6; the D gene is possibly TRBD2 (5 bases). From germline, CDR1 is LNHDA and CDR2 SQIVND (reference sequence). This CDR3 has 17 amino acids. V lost 4 bases, J lost 0 bases, and 13 bases lay in between.

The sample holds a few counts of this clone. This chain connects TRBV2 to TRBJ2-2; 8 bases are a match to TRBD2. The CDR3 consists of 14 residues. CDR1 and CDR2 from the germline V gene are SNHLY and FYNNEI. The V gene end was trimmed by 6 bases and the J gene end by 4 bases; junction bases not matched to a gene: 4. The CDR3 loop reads CASRGLVPTGELFF. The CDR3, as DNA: TGTGCCAGCAGGGGACTAGTCCCCACCGGGGAGCTGTTTTTT.

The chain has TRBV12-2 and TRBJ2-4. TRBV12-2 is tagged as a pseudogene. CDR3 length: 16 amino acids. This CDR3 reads CASRLADGPSYDIQYF. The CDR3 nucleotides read TGTGCAAGTCGCTTAGCGGATGGACCTTCCTACGACATTCAGTACTTC.

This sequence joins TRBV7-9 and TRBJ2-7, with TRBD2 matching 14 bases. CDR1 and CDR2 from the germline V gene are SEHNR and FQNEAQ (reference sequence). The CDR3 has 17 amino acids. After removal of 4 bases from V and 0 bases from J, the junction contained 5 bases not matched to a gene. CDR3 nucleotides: TGTGCCAGCAGCTCCCGACTAGCGGGAGGGCTCTCCTACGAGCAGTACTTC. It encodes CASSSRLAGGLSYEQYF.

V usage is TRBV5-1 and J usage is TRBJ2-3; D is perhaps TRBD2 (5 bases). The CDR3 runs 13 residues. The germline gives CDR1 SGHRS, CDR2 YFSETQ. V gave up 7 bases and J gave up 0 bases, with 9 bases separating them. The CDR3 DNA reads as TGCGCCAGCTCCGAGGGAAGCACAGATACGCAGTATTTT. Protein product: CASSEGSTDTQYF.

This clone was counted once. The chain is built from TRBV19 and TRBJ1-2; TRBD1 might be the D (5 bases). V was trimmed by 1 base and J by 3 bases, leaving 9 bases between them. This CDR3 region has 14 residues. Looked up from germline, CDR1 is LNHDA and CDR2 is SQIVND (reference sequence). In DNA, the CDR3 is TGTGCCAGTAGTATAGGCAGGGAGGACTATGGCTACACCTTC. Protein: CASSIGREDYGYTF. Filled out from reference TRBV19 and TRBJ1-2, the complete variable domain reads DGGITQSPKYLFRKEGQNVTLSCEQNLNHDAMYWYRQDPGQGLRLIYYSQIVNDFQKGDIAEGYSVSREKKESFPLTVTSAQKNPTAFYLCASSIGREDYGYTFGSGTRLTVV.

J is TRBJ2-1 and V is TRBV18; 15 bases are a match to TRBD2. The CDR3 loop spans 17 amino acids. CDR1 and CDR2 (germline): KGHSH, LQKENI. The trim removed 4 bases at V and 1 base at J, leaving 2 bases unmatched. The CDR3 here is CASSRTSGRGSYNEQFF. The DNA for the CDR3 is TGTGCCAGCTCACGGACTAGCGGGAGGGGGTCCTACAATGAGCAGTTCTTC.

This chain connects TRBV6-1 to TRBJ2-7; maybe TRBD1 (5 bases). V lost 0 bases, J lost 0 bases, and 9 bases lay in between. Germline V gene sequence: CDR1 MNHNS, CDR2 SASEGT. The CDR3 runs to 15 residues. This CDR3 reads CASSEAPGYSYEQYF. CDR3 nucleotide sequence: TGTGCCAGCAGTGAAGCTCCAGGGTACTCCTACGAGCAGTACTTC.

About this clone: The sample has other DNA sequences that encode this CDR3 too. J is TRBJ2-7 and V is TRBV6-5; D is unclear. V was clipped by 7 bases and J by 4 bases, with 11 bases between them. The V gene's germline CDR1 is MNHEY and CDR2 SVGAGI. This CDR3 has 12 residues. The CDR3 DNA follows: TGTGCCAGCACCAGTTCTACTTACGAGCAGTACTTC. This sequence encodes CASTSSTYEQYF.

This chain's CDR3 is CASSQGTGTYGYTF. CDR3 DNA: TGTGCCAGCAGTCAGGGGACGGGCACCTATGGCTACACCTTC. The chain employs TRBV2 and TRBJ1-2; a weak D match, TRBD1 (6 bases). The CDR3 covers 14 residues. Germline assignment: CDR1 SNHLY and CDR2 FYNNEI. Trimming pared 5 bases from V and 4 bases from J, leaving 14 bases between.

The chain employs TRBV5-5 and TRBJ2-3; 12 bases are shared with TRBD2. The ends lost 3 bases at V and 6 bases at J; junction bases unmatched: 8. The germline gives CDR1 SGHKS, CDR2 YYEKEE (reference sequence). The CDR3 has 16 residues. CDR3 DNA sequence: TGTGCCAGCAGCTCTGGACTAGCGGGATTTTGGGATACGCAGTATTTT. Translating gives CASSSGLAGFWDTQYF.

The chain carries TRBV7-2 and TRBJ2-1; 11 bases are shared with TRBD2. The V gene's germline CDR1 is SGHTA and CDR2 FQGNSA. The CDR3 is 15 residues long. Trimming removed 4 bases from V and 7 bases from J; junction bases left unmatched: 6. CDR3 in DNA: TGTGCCAGCAGCTACGGGACTAGCGGACCAAATGAGCAGTTCTTC. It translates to CASSYGTSGPNEQFF.

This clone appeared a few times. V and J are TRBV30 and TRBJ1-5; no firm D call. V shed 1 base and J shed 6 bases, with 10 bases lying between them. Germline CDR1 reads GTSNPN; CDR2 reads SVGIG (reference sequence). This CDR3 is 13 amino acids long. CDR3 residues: CAWSALASQPQHF. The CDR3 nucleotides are TGTGCCTGGAGTGCCCTTGCCAGTCAGCCCCAGCATTTT. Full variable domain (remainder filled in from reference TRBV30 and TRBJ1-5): SQTIHQWPATLVQPVGSPLSLECTVEGTSNPNLYWYRQAAGRGLQLLFYSVGIGQISSEVPQNLSASRPQDRQFILSSKKLLLSDSGFYLCAWSALASQPQHFGDGTRLSIL.

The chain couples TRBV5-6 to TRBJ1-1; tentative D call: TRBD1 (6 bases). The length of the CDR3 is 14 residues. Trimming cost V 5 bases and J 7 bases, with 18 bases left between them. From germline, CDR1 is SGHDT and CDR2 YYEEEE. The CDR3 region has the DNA TGTGCCAGCAGTTATTATCTCAGGGGAAGTGAAGCTTTCTTT. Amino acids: CASSYYLRGSEAFF.

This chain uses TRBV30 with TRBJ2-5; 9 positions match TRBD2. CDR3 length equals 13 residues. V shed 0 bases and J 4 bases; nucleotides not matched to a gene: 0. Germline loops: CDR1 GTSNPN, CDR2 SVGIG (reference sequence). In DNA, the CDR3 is TGTGCCTGGAGTGTACTAGCGGGAGAGACCCAGTACTTC. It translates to CAWSVLAGETQYF.

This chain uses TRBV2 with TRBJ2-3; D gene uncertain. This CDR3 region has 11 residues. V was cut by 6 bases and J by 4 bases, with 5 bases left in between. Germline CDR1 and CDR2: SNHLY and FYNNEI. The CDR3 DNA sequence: TGTGCCAGCAGGCTAGCAGATACGCAGTATTTT. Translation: CASRLADTQYF.

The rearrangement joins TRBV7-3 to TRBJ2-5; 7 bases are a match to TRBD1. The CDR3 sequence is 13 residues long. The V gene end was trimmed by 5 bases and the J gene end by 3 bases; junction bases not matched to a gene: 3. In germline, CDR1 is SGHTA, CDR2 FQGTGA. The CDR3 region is CASSKGGEETQYF. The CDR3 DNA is TGTGCCAGCAGCAAAGGGGGCGAAGAGACCCAGTACTTC.

Here the CDR3 reads CASSFSGSYEQYF. The DNA of the CDR3 is TGTGCCAGCAGCTTTAGCGGCTCCTACGAGCAGTACTTC. The gene calls are TRBV5-8 and TRBJ2-7, with D perhaps matching TRBD2 (6 bases). Germline V gene data show CDR1 as SGHTS and CDR2 as YDEGEE. The CDR3 has 13 amino acids. Trimming shortened V by 2 bases and J by 0 bases, and 6 bases separated the two germline ends.

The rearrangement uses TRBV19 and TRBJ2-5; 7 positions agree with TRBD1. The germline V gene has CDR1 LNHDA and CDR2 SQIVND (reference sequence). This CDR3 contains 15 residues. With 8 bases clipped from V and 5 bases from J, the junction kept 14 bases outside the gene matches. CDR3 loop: CASGRQGELMETQYF. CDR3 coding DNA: TGTGCCAGTGGCCGACAGGGAGAATTGATGGAGACCCAGTACTTC.